This TCR beta chain comes out of a study of regulatory dendritic cells for organ transplantation. Overall study findings and caveats: Naive T cells showed high diversity, memory cells less, memory CD8+ least. Alloreactive memory CD8+ T cell pools varied considerably between individuals.

Sorted T cells were CFSE-labeled and cultured 5 days with allogeneic regulatory or mature dendritic cells at 1:10. CD4+ or CD8+ T cells were sorted as naive CD45RA+ or memory CD45RO+. Germline CDR1 and CDR2: GTSNPN and SVGIG (reference sequence). V lost 5 bases and J 2 bases, leaving 12 bases between the germline ends. There are 13 residues in the CDR3. This clone has more than one count but fewer than ten. Its antigen is still unknown. Produced via immunoSEQ multiplex PCR; TCRdb's table is partial and in-frame only. This table holds 20,000 to 25,000 clones, 70% to 90% found once. Sequencing was done on a sample of naive CD4+ T cells from blood cultured with regulatory dendritic cells. Subset in this sample: CD45RA+ naive T cells. This receptor was identified in a human donor in good health. The genes are TRBV30 and TRBJ1-1, with D maybe TRBD1 (6 bases). The CDR3 sequence is CAWAGAVNTEAFF. CDR3 bases: TGTGCCTGGGCAGGGGCGGTCAACACTGAAGCTTTCTTT.